This T cell receptor (beta chain) was sequenced during a study of blood T cell repertoires in COVID-19. The CDR3 contains 14 residues. Germline V gene sequence: CDR1 SGHRS, CDR2 YFSETQ. The ends were cut back, 4 bases at V and 3 bases at J, with 14 bases in the middle. In the study's own analysis: Amplification of reference gene primers provided the estimated nucleated cell counts. Sequencing used immunoSEQ multiplex PCR; TCRdb keeps in-frame clones, though not all of them. V and J calls and clone size follow that table, whereas D and trimming were derived from the DNA. Of about 200,000 clones listed, approximately 86% are singletons.

The source material was peripheral blood. The genes are TRBV5-1 and TRBJ2-7; a weak D match, TRBD1 (7 bases). This TCR derives from a man aged 60 to 75 with COVID-19, enrolled during active disease. The CDR3 DNA reads as TGCGCCAGCAGCCCGGGGGACAGAAACTACGAGCAGTACTTC. Protein sequence: CASSPGDRNYEQYF.